What follows describes a single TCR beta chain. The sample is drawn from a study of T cells expressing NK-cell markers. Study as a whole: Seven of the eight sequenced donors were HCMV-seropositive; one was seronegative.

Germline lookup yields CDR1 LNHDA and CDR2 SQIVND (reference sequence). The CDR3 is 13 amino acids. TCRdb reprocessed the 5' RACE reads and reports one entry per CDR3 protein, with no DNA. Its listing shows about 410,000 distinct CDR3 sequences. The chain couples TRBV19 to TRBJ2-3. The source is a woman between 50 and 59 years old in good health. What was sequenced was blood T cells: a sorted CD56 or NKG2C T cell subset, CD4+ or CD8+ T cells, or bulk PBMC T cells (not recorded which). The CDR3 loop reads CATRYSSTDTQYF.